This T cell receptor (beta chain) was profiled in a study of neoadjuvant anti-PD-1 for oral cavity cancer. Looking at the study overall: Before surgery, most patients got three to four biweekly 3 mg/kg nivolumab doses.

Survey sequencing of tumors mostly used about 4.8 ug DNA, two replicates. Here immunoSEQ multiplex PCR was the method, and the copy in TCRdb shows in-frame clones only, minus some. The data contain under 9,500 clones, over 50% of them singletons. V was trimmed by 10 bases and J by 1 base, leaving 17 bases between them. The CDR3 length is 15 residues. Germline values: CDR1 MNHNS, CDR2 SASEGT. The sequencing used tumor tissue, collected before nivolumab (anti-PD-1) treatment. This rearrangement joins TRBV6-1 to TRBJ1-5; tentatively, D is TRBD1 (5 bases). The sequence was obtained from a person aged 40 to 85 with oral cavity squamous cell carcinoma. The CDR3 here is CATNWGIISNQPQHF. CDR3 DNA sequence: TGTGCCACTAACTGGGGCATCATCAGCAATCAGCCCCAGCATTTT.